Listed here are 16 T cell receptor beta chains from one sample, sequenced in a study of blood T cells in healthy people across ages. For the second PCR, which ran for about 7 to 11 cycles, a sample-barcoded 5' primer and a J-beta primer mix were used. TCRdb re-called the 5' RACE reads through MiXCR, storing one row per CDR3 protein. The table includes about 730,000 distinct CDR3 sequences, roughly 47% detected once. Sequences were obtained from blood. The receptors derive from an older woman in good health.

A remark on this clonotype: Because the CDR3's place on the DNA is in doubt, the DNA is left out and the CDR3 is given as listed by TCRdb. The rearrangement links TRBV21-1 to TRBJ1-1; TRBD1, the D gene given by the table, was not confirmed from the DNA. TRBV21-1 is given as a pseudogene. The CDR3 contains 14 residues when both ends are counted. The CDR3 reads CASSPWGRGTEAFF.

With regard to this clonotype: Germline and junction disagree at one end, which may indicate a read error. Here the CDR3 DNA reads TGTGCCAGCTCCCTCTCTGGGGCCGACGTCCTGACTTTC. Translated, it gives CASSLSGADVLTF. The gene calls are TRBV18 and TRBJ2-6; D may be TRBD1 (5 bases). CDR3 length: 13 amino acids. CDR1 and CDR2 from the germline V gene are KGHSH and LQKENI.

The chain recombines TRBV20-1 with TRBJ1-2; D gene ambiguous. This CDR3 contains 14 residues. CDR1 DFQATT and CDR2 SNEGSKA come from the germline V gene (reference sequence). Trimming pared 1 base from V and 5 bases from J, leaving 14 bases between. CDR3 DNA sequence: TGCAGTGCTAGAGTTTCAGGTTTCGAATATGGCTACACCTTC. It yields the protein CSARVSGFEYGYTF.

This clonotype turned up a few times. For the CDR3, the DNA is TGTGCCAGCAGTTATTCGGGGTGGACTGAAGCTTTCTTT. This sequence encodes CASSYSGWTEAFF. J is TRBJ1-1 and V is TRBV6-9; D is uncertain. The CDR3 sequence is 13 residues long. Per germline, CDR1 MNHGY and CDR2 SVAAGI. V was cut by 0 bases and J by 5 bases, with 7 bases left in between.

This clonotype was seen a handful of times. The genes are TRBV28 and TRBJ2-7; 9 bases line up with TRBD2. Trimming took 4 bases from V and 4 from J; bases not matched to a gene: 11. The CDR3 is made up of 16 amino acids. The germline gives CDR1 MDHEN, CDR2 SYDVKM. The CDR3 spells CASSSLGSGRWYEQYF. The CDR3 DNA is TGTGCCAGCAGTTCCCTGGGGAGCGGGAGGTGGTACGAGCAGTACTTC. The full variable domain, in which reference TRBV28 and TRBJ2-7 provide the parts outside the CDR3, is DVKVTQSSRYLVKRTGEKVFLECVQDMDHENMFWYRQDPGLGLRLIYFSYDVKMKEKGDIPEGYSVSREKKERFSLILESASTNQTSMYLCASSSLGSGRWYEQYFGPGTRLTVT.

This sequence joins TRBV27 and TRBJ1-2; 9 nucleotides match TRBD1. V shed 3 bases and J 6 bases; nucleotides not matched to a gene: 8. Germline loops: CDR1 MNHEY, CDR2 SMNVEV (reference sequence). CDR3 length equals 15 residues. The CDR3 is CASSFEGTGRNGYTF. The CDR3 DNA follows: TGTGCCAGCAGTTTCGAGGGGACAGGGAGGAATGGCTACACCTTC.

This sequence joins TRBV2 and TRBJ1-6; no clear D. CDR1 and CDR2 from the germline V gene are SNHLY and FYNNEI. The CDR3 sequence is 13 residues long. Trimming shortened V by 9 bases and J by 5 bases, and 11 bases separated the two germline ends. DNA for the CDR3: TGTGCCAGTTTAGGGTGGGATAATTCACCCCTCCACTTT. It translates to CASLGWDNSPLHF.

This clonotype was detected a few times. The gene calls are TRBV4-2 and TRBJ1-5; TRBD1 is a possible D gene (5 bases). The CDR3 length is 15 residues. CDR1 and CDR2 (germline): LGHNA, YNFKEQ. V dropped 4 bases and J dropped 4 bases, with 14 bases sitting between them. The CDR3 bases are TGTGCCAGCAGCCGGGACTTGGGTAGTAATCAGCCCCAGCATTTT. Translating gives CASSRDLGSNQPQHF.

The chain employs TRBV12-3 or TRBV12-4 and TRBJ1-2; 10 nucleotides agree with TRBD1. The CDR3 spans 14 residues. The junction had 4 bases not matched to a gene; V was cut back by 5 bases and J by 4 bases. CDR3 DNA: TGTGCCAGCAGTCCGACAGGGGGCCCCTATGGCTACACCTTC. This sequence encodes CASSPTGGPYGYTF.

The V call is TRBV4-2, the J call TRBJ2-7; 10 nucleotides agree with TRBD2. The junction had 6 bases not matched to a gene; V was cut back by 3 bases and J by 1 base. There are 16 residues in the CDR3. Germline CDR1 reads LGHNA; CDR2 reads YNFKEQ. The CDR3 DNA reads TGTGCCAGCAGCCACATCGGGACTAGCGCTTCCTACGAGCAGTACTTC. Its translation: CASSHIGTSASYEQYF.

The table lists this clonotype with a few counts. The chain recombines TRBV20-1 with TRBJ1-2, with 9 bases aligning to TRBD1. After removal of 6 bases from V and 7 bases from J, the junction contained 12 bases not matched to a gene. The germline V gene encodes CDR1 DFQATT and CDR2 SNEGSKA (reference sequence). There are 14 residues in the CDR3. The CDR3 nucleotides read TGCAGTGCCAAAGGGACAGGGTTCCCTCTTGGCTACACCTTC. It is translated as CSAKGTGFPLGYTF.

This clonotype was counted between two and nine times. The chain links TRBV2 to TRBJ1-1; TRBD1 is a possible D gene (5 bases). This CDR3 has 14 amino acids. From germline, CDR1 is SNHLY and CDR2 FYNNEI. V was shortened by 7 bases and J by 4 bases, with 16 bases between the two germline ends. The DNA of the CDR3 is TGTGCCAGCAACGATGCAGGGTGGGGCACTGAAGCTTTCTTT. It is translated as CASNDAGWGTEAFF. Complete variable domain (other parts from reference TRBV2 and TRBJ1-1): EPEVTQTPSHQVTQMGQEVILRCVPISNHLYFYWYRQILGQKVEFLVSFYNNEISEKSEIFDDQFSVERPDGSNFTLKIRSTKLEDSAMYFCASNDAGWGTEAFFGQGTRLTVV.

The chain uses TRBV7-2 and TRBJ2-3; tentatively, D is TRBD1 or TRBD2 (6 bases each). Germline CDR1 reads SGHTA; CDR2 reads FQGNSA. The CDR3 length is 17 residues. The ends were cut back, 2 bases at V and 0 bases at J, with 15 bases in the middle. The CDR3 DNA reads TGTGCCAGCAGCTTAATGGGGGGCGGGAAAAGCACAGATACGCAGTATTTT. This encodes CASSLMGGGKSTDTQYF.

Ten or more counts support this clonotype. This chain links TRBV9 with TRBJ2-5; D uncertain. The CDR3 length is 12 residues. V lost 3 bases, J lost 5 bases, and 8 bases lay in between. Germline-derived CDR1 and CDR2 are SGDLS and YYNGEE. CDR3 in DNA: TGTGCCAGCAGCGCCAACGGGGAGACCCAGTACTTC. It encodes CASSANGETQYF.

The sample holds a few counts of this clonotype. The rearrangement joins TRBV14 to TRBJ2-3; perhaps TRBD1 as D (6 bases). CDR1 and CDR2 (germline): SGHDN, FVKESK. With 4 bases removed from V and 2 bases from J, the gap between germline ends came to 13 bases. CDR3 length: 15 amino acids. CDR3 sequence: CASSLDRTPTDTQYF. CDR3 bases: TGTGCCAGCAGCCTTGACAGGACCCCCACAGATACGCAGTATTTT.

This chain joins TRBV27 and TRBJ2-7, with 9 bases identical to TRBD1. Looked up from germline, CDR1 is MNHEY and CDR2 is SMNVEV (reference sequence). With V trimmed by 6 bases and J by 0 bases, 6 bases remained unmatched. There are 15 residues in the CDR3. The CDR3 nucleotides are TGTGCCAGCAGATGGGGACAGGGCAACTCCTACGAGCAGTACTTC. Protein: CASRWGQGNSYEQYF.